This is a list of T cell receptor beta chains from one sample in a study of cytomegalovirus exposure and HLA in healthy donors. Some clones are missing from TCRdb's copy, which holds only in-frame ones; the method was immunoSEQ multiplex PCR. This table has about 190,000 clones, roughly 85% appearing once. Sequenced sample: PBMCs. Receptors were obtained from a boy younger than 10 in good health and CMV-seronegative. The CDR3 runs from the conserved cysteine through the conserved F or W. D genes are given only for firm matches. Rows may omit the clone size; those that give it use once, few, many or a size class.

clone size	V gene	D gene	J gene	CDR3 DNA	CDR3 protein
.	TRBV5-1	TRBD2	TRBJ2-1	TGCGCCAGCAGCTTGGTTCCAGCGGGGGGGTACAATGAGCAGTTCTTC	CASSLVPAGGYNEQFF
.	TRBV15	.	TRBJ2-2	TGTGCCACCAGCAGAGTGGGGGCAGAACGGGAGGAGCTGTTTTTT	CATSRVGAEREELFF
.	TRBV30	TRBD1	TRBJ1-2	TGTGCCTGGGAACCGGGACAGGGTACTCTCTATGGCTACACCTTC	CAWEPGQGTLYGYTF
.	TRBV19	TRBD1	TRBJ2-3	TGTGCCAGTAGTGTAAACCGGGACAGGGGTTTCACAGATACGCAGTATTTT	CASSVNRDRGFTDTQYF
.	TRBV2	.	TRBJ1-4	TGTGCCAGCAGTGGGCGTCAGGGAAGCGAAAAACTGTTTTTT	CASSGRQGSEKLFF
.	TRBV2	TRBD1	TRBJ1-1	TGTGCCAGCAAGGGGCAGGGGGTAAACACTGAAGCTTTCTTT	CASKGQGVNTEAFF
once	TRBV6-5	.	TRBJ2-4	TGTGCCAGCAGTTATGGGCAGGGGGGAAACATTCAGTACTTC	CASSYGQGGNIQYF
few	TRBV7-9	TRBD1	TRBJ1-6	TGTGCCAGCAGCACCGGGACAGGGGCGTTGAGGGATTCACCCCTCCACTTT	CASSTGTGALRDSPLHF
.	TRBV6-6	TRBD2	TRBJ2-3	TGTGCCAGCAGTTCTCCGGGAGGGGGCACAGATACGCAGTATTTT	CASSSPGGGTDTQYF
.	TRBV28	TRBD1	TRBJ1-2	TGTGCCAGCCGTTCGGGACAGGGAGAATATGGCTACACCTTC	CASRSGQGEYGYTF
.	TRBV11-3	.	TRBJ1-4	TGTGCCAGCAGCTCCTCATCCACTTGGGGCTTGGTACGGTGGCCCGGGAAACTGTTTTTT	CASSSSSTWGLVRWPGKLFF
.	TRBV9	TRBD1	TRBJ1-2	TGTGCCAGCAGCCCCCGGGGCAGGGGGGATGGCTACACCTTC	CASSPRGRGDGYTF
.	TRBV5-4	.	TRBJ1-2	TGTGCCAGCAGCTTGGGTCGGGGGGCTTACTATGGCTACACCTTC	CASSLGRGAYYGYTF
.	TRBV10-3	TRBD1	TRBJ1-2	TGTACCATCAACCCGGGACAGGGCCCCACCGGCTACACCTTC	CTINPGQGPTGYTF
few	TRBV6-1	TRBD1	TRBJ2-1	TGTGCCAGCAGTGAAGCCCCGGGGACAGGGAATGAGCAGTTCTTC	CASSEAPGTGNEQFF
.	TRBV28	.	TRBJ2-7	TGTGCCAGCAGTGTGACACCCGCTTCCTACGAGCAGTACTTC	CASSVTPASYEQYF
.	TRBV5-4	.	TRBJ2-2	TGTGCCAGCAGCTACAATCTGGACACCGGGGAGCTGTTTTTT	CASSYNLDTGELFF
.	TRBV13	.	TRBJ2-7	TGTGCCAGCAGCTTAGGCCGGGACTTCATCTCCTACGAGCAGTACTTC	CASSLGRDFISYEQYF
.	TRBV27	TRBD2	TRBJ2-4	TGTGCCAGCAGTTTAGACGGGGGGGTCAAAATTTTGGCCAAAAACATTCAGTACTTC	CASSLDGGVKILAKNIQYF
.	TRBV5-6	.	TRBJ1-5	TGTGCCAGCACCCTAGGGAGGGGGGGCAATCAGCCCCAGCATTTT	CASTLGRGGNQPQHF
.	TRBV11-2	.	TRBJ1-6	TGTGCCAGCAGCTTAGATCAATTTGTCCTCGGGGCCCTCCACTTT	CASSLDQFVLGALHF
.	TRBV5-1	.	TRBJ2-7	TGCGCCAGCAGCTCAGACTCCTACGAGCAGTACTTC	CASSSDSYEQYF
.	TRBV6-4	TRBD2	TRBJ2-1	TGTGCCAGCAGTGACCAGGCTAGCGGCTACAATGAGCAGTTCTTC	CASSDQASGYNEQFF
.	TRBV10-3	.	TRBJ1-2	TGTGCCATCAGGGACATCACAGGTGTCTATGGCTACACCTTC	CAIRDITGVYGYTF
.	TRBV28	.	TRBJ2-3	TGTGCCAGCAGTTTACCGCCCAAGGCCTGGCACCTAGCCCAGCCTAGCACAGATACGCAGTATTTT	CASSLPPKAWHLAQPSTDTQYF
.	TRBV19	.	TRBJ2-2	TGTGCCAGTAGGACCTCTCCTAGTTGGGACACCGGGGAGCTGTTTTTT	CASRTSPSWDTGELFF
few	TRBV6-4	TRBD1	TRBJ2-1	TGTGCCAGCAGTGAGGGGACAGGGGGCAATGAGCAGTTCTTC	CASSEGTGGNEQFF
.	TRBV5-1	TRBD2	TRBJ2-3	TGCGCCAGCAGCTTACAACCGGGACTAGCGGGAGGTCGCACAGATACGCAGTATTTT	CASSLQPGLAGGRTDTQYF
.	TRBV28	TRBD2	TRBJ2-7	TGTGCCAGCAGTTCCGGGGTAGCGGGAGGAGGAGGCGACGAGCAGTACTTC	CASSSGVAGGGGDEQYF
.	TRBV4-2	TRBD2	TRBJ2-3	TGTGCCAGCAGCGGTAGGACCAGCGGGGGTGGCACAGATACGCAGTATTTT	CASSGRTSGGGTDTQYF
.	TRBV7-2	TRBD1	TRBJ2-1	TGTGCCAGCAGCTTAGGATCCGACAGGGCCACCCAGTTCTTC	CASSLGSDRATQFF
.	TRBV6-1	TRBD1	TRBJ1-1	TGTGCCAGCAGGACAGGGCCCGTGATGAACACTGAAGCTTTCTTT	CASRTGPVMNTEAFF
.	TRBV28	TRBD1	TRBJ2-1	TGTGCCAGCAGGCGTTCGGGACAGGGGTTCCCCAATGAGCAGTTCTTC	CASRRSGQGFPNEQFF
once	TRBV29-1	.	TRBJ2-5	TGCAGCGTTGGGAGAGCTACCGAGACCCAGTACTTC	CSVGRATETQYF
.	TRBV6-6	TRBD1	TRBJ1-1	TGTGCCAGCAGCACAGGGGGCACTGAAGCTTTCTTT	CASSTGGTEAFF
.	TRBV16	TRBD2	TRBJ2-1	TGTGCCAGCAGTCTGACTAGCGGGAGTGGCTATGAGCAGTTCTTC	CASSLTSGSGYEQFF
.	TRBV18	.	TRBJ1-2	TGTGCCAGCTCACCAAACAGAGAGAATGGCTACACCTTC	CASSPNRENGYTF
.	TRBV7-9	.	TRBJ1-1	TGTGCCAGCAGCTTAGCGCCCAGTTTGAACACTGAAGCTTTCTTT	CASSLAPSLNTEAFF
.	TRBV19	TRBD1	TRBJ1-2	TGTGCCAGTAGTATGGCGGACAGGGGGCTGCTTAACTATGGCTACACCTTC	CASSMADRGLLNYGYTF
.	TRBV10-3	.	TRBJ1-1	TGTGCCATCAGTGAGTCCAGGGGCACCACGAACACTGAAGCTTTCTTT	CAISESRGTTNTEAFF
.	TRBV11-3	TRBD2	TRBJ2-2	TGTGCCAGCAGCAGACCGGGACTAGCTTCCGGGGAGCTGTTTTTT	CASSRPGLASGELFF
.	TRBV6-6	.	TRBJ1-6	TGTGCCAGCAGTTACTATGAAACAGCGGTTAATTCACCCCTCCACTTT	CASSYYETAVNSPLHF
.	TRBV19	.	TRBJ1-1	TGTGCCAGTAGTATAGATCTTTCCGCGGAGACTGAAGCTTTCTTT	CASSIDLSAETEAFF
.	TRBV18	.	TRBJ2-4	TGTGCCAGCTCACCAAGGAGATGGGTAGCCAAAAACATTCAGTACTTC	CASSPRRWVAKNIQYF
.	TRBV19	.	TRBJ1-1	TGTGCCAGTAGTATTTCAACAGGGAGGAACACTGAAGCTTTCTTT	CASSISTGRNTEAFF
.	TRBV7-6	.	TRBJ2-1	TGTGCCAGCAGCTTAGGTGGCGAGCAGTTCTTC	CASSLGGEQFF
.	TRBV2	TRBD1	TRBJ2-2	TGTGCCAGCATCTACTCCGGACAGGGGGGAACCGGGGAGCTGTTTTTT	CASIYSGQGGTGELFF
.	TRBV7-9	.	TRBJ1-3	TGTGCCAGCAGCTTGGGAGGGTTTCAAGGAAACACCATATATTTT	CASSLGGFQGNTIYF
.	TRBV11-2	TRBD1	TRBJ2-7	TGTGCCAGCAGCTGGGGTGACAGGGGGCTTGCCTACGAGCAGTACTTC	CASSWGDRGLAYEQYF
.	TRBV6-1	.	TRBJ2-3	TGTGCCAGCAGTAAACAGGAACTCAGCACAGATACGCAGTATTTT	CASSKQELSTDTQYF
.	TRBV2	.	TRBJ2-7	TGTGCCAGCAGTGAAGTAGGTAGGGGTAGCCCCTACGAGCAGTACTTC	CASSEVGRGSPYEQYF
.	TRBV5-5	.	TRBJ1-1	TGTGCCAGCAGCCCACCCGACGGAGGAGCTTTCTTT	CASSPPDGGAFF
.	TRBV19	.	TRBJ1-2	TGTGCCAGTAGTTCGGACAAACCAGGGGCCGGGCTCCGTGGCTACACCTTC	CASSSDKPGAGLRGYTF
.	TRBV7-6	TRBD1	TRBJ1-2	TGTGCCAGCAGCGGACAGGGGATGGGTTCTGGAGGCTACACCTTC	CASSGQGMGSGGYTF
.	TRBV6-6	TRBD1	TRBJ2-3	TGTGCCAGCAGACCCGGACAGGCTAAGCCGTATTTT	CASRPGQAKPYF
.	TRBV7-9	.	TRBJ2-7	TGTGCCAGCCGACCTTTAGGGACTGGAGCCTACGAGCAGTACTTC	CASRPLGTGAYEQYF
.	TRBV10-3	TRBD2	TRBJ2-3	TGTGCCATCAGTGATAAGACTGGCGGGAGGGGAGATACGCAGTATTTT	CAISDKTGGRGDTQYF
.	TRBV5-1	TRBD2	TRBJ2-3	TGCGCCAGCAGCCTCCAGGGGATTAGCGGGAGGATAGATACGCAGTATTTT	CASSLQGISGRIDTQYF
.	TRBV19	.	TRBJ2-2	TGTGCCAGTAGCCAGGGTGGGGACACCGGGGAGCTGTTTTTT	CASSQGGDTGELFF